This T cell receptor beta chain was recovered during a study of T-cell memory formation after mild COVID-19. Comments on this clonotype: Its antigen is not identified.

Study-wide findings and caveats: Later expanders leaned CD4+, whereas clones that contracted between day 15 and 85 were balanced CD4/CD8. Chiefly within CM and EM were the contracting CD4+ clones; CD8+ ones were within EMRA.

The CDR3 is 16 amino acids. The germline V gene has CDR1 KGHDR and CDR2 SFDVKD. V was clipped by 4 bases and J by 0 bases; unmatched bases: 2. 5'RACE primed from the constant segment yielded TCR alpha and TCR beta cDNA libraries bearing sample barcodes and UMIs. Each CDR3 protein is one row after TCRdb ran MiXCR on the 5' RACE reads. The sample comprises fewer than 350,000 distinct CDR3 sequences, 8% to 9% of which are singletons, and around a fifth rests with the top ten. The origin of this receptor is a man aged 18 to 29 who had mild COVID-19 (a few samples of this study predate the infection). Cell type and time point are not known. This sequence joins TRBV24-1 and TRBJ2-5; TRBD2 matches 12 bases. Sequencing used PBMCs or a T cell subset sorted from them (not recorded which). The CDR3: CATSDPSGGDQETQYF. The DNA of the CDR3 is TGTGCCACCAGTGACCCTAGCGGGGGGGACCAAGAGACCCAGTACTTC.